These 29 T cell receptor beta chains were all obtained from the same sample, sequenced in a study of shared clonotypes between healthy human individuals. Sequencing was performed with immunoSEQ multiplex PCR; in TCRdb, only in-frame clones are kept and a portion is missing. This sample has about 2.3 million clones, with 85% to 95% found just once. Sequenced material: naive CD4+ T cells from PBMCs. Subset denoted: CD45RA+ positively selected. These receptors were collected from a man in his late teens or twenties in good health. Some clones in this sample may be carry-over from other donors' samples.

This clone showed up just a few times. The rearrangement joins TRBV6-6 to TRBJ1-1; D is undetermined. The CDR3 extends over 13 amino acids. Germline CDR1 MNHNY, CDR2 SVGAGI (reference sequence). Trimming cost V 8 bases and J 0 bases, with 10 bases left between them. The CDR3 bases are TGTGCCAGCGGCACACAGCTGAACACTGAAGCTTTCTTT. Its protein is CASGTQLNTEAFF.

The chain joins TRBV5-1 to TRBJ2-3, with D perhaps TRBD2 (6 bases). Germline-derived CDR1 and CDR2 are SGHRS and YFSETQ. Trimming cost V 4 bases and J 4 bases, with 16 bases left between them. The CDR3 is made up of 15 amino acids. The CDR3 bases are TGCGCCAGCAGCACAGCGACTAGTTTCTCAGATACGCAGTATTTT. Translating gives CASSTATSFSDTQYF.

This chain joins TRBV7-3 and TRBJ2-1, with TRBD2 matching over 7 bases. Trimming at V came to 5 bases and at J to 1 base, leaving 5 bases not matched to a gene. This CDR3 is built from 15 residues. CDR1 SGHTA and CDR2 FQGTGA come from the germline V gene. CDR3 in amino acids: CASSLAALSYNEQFF. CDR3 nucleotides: TGTGCCAGCAGCCTAGCGGCGCTATCCTACAATGAGCAGTTCTTC.

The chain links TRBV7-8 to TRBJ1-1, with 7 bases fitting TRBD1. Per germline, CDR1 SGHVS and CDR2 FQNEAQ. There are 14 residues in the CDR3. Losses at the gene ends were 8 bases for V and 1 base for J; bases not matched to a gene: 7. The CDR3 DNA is TGTGCCAGCCTCCCAGGGGGAGAGAACACTGAAGCTTTCTTT. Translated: CASLPGGENTEAFF.

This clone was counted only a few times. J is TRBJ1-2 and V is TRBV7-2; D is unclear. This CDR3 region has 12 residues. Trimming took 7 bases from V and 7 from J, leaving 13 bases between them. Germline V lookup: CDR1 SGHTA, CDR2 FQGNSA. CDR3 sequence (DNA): TGTGCCAGCATAACTTTGAAGGGTGGCTACACCTTC. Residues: CASITLKGGYTF.

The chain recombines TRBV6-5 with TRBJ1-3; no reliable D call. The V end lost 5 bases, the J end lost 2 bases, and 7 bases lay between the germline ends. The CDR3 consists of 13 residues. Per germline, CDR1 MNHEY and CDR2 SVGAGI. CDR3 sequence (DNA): TGTGCCAGCAGTCCCTTTCCTGGAAACACCATATATTTT. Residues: CASSPFPGNTIYF.

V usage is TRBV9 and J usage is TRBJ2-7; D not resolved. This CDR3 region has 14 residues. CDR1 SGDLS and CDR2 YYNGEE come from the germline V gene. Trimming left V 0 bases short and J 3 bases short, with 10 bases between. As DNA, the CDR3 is TGTGCCAGCAGCGTAGGCCAGAAATACTACGAGCAGTACTTC. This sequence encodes CASSVGQKYYEQYF.

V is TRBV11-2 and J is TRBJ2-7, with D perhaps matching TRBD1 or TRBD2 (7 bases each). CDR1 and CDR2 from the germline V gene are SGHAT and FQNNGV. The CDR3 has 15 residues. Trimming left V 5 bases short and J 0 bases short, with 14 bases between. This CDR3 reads CASSPGGDISYEQYF. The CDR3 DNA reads TGTGCCAGCAGCCCAGGGGGGGACATCTCCTACGAGCAGTACTTC. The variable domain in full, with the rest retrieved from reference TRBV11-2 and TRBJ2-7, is EAGVAQSPRYKIIEKRQSVAFWCNPISGHATLYWYQQILGQGPKLLIQFQNNGVVDDSQLPKDRFSAERLKGVDSTLKIQPAKLEDSAVYLCASSPGGDISYEQYFGPGTRLTVT.

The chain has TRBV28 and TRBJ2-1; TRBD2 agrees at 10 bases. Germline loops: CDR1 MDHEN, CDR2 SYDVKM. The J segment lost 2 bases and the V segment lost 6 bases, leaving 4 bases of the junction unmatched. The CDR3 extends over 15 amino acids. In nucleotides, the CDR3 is TGTGCCAGCAGACTAGCGGGATTCACCTACAATGAGCAGTTCTTC. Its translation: CASRLAGFTYNEQFF.

In nucleotides, the CDR3 is TGTGCCAGCAGCGTGGCAGGGGGCTACCCAGGGGAAGCTTTCTTT. This sequence encodes CASSVAGGYPGEAFF. This chain links TRBV9 with TRBJ1-1; 8 bases match TRBD1. The ends lost 2 bases at V and 8 bases at J; junction bases unmatched: 11. The germline V gene encodes CDR1 SGDLS and CDR2 YYNGEE. CDR3 length: 15 residues.

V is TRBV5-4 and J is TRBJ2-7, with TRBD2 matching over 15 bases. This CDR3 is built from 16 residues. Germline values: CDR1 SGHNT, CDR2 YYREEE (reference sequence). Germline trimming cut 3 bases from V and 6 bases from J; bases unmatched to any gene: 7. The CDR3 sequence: CASSSGLAGGPREQYF. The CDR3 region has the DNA TGTGCCAGCAGCTCCGGACTAGCGGGAGGGCCGCGCGAGCAGTACTTC.

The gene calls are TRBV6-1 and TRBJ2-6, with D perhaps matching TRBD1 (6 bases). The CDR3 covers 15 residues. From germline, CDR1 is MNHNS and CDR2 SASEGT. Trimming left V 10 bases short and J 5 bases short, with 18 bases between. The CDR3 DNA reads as TGTGCCACAGACCTCACAGGGTTCCGGGCCAACGTCCTGACTTTC. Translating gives CATDLTGFRANVLTF.

DNA of the CDR3: TGTGCCAGCAGCCCTCTCGACAAAAACATTCAGTACTTC. It codes for CASSPLDKNIQYF. The rearrangement uses TRBV7-2 and TRBJ2-4; D is unresolved. CDR1 is SGHTA and CDR2 is FQGNSA in the germline V gene. Trimming took 5 bases from V and 3 from J, leaving 8 bases between them. The CDR3 is made up of 13 amino acids.

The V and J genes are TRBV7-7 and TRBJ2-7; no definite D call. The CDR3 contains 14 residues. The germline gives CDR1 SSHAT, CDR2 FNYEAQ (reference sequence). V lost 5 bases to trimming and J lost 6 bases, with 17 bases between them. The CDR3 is CASSIAGSQSEQYF. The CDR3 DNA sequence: TGTGCCAGCAGCATTGCCGGGTCGCAATCCGAGCAGTACTTC.

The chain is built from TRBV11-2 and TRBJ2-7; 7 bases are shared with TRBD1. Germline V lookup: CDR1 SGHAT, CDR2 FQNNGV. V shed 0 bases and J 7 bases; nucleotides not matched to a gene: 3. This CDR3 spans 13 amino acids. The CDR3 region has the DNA TGTGCCAGCAGCTTAGAGACAGGGCTTGAGCAGTACTTC. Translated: CASSLETGLEQYF.

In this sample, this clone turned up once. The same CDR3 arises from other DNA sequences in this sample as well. Here the CDR3 reads CASSLTPVSYEQYF. The CDR3 DNA follows: TGTGCCAGCAGCTTAACCCCAGTCTCCTACGAGCAGTACTTC. The chain has TRBV7-2 and TRBJ2-7; D ambiguous. There are 14 residues in the CDR3. V was pared by 2 bases and J by 0 bases, with 8 bases between. The germline gives CDR1 SGHTA, CDR2 FQGNSA.

The CDR3 spells CASSQGAGMNTEAFF. The DNA for the CDR3 is TGTGCCAGCAGCCAAGGGGCAGGCATGAACACTGAAGCTTTCTTT. This chain links TRBV4-2 with TRBJ1-1; no definite D call. Germline V CDR1 and CDR2: LGHNA, YNFKEQ. This CDR3 is built from 15 residues. Trimming left V 1 base short and J 0 bases short, with 9 bases between.

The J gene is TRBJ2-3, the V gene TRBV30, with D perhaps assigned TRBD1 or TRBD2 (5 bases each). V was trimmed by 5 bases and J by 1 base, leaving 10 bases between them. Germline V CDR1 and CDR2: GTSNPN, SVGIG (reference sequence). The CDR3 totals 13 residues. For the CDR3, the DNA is TGTGCCTGGGGGACGAAGGGCACAGATACGCAGTATTTT. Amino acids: CAWGTKGTDTQYF.

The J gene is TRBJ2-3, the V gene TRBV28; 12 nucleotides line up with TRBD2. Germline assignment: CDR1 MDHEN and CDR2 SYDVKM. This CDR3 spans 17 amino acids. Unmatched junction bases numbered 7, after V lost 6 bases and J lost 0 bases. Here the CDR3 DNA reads TGTGCCAGCAGGGTCCCAACTAGCGGGAGGAGCACAGATACGCAGTATTTT. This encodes CASRVPTSGRSTDTQYF.

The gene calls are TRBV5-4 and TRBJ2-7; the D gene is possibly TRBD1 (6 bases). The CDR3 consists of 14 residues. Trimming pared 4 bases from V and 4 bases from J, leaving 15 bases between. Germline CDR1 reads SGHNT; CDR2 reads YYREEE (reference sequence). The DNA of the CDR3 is TGTGCCAGCAGCCGTAGTGGGGGCAGGTACGAGCAGTACTTC. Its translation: CASSRSGGRYEQYF.

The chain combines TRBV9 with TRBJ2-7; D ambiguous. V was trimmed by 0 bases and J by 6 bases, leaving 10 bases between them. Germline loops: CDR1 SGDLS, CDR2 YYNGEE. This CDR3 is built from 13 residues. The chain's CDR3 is CASSVDRRGEQYF. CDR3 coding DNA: TGTGCCAGCAGCGTAGACCGTCGAGGCGAGCAGTACTTC.

The CDR3 loop is CASARGERNTIYF. CDR3 DNA sequence: TGTGCCTCGGCCAGGGGGGAACGAAACACCATATATTTT. The genes are TRBV30 and TRBJ1-3; 7 bases line up with TRBD1. V was clipped by 7 bases and J by 5 bases; unmatched bases: 8. The CDR3 consists of 13 residues. CDR1 GTSNPN and CDR2 SVGIG come from the germline V gene (reference sequence).

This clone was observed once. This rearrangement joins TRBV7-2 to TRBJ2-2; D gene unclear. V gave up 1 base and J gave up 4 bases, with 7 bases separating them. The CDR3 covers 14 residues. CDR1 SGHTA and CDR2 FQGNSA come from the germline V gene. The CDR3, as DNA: TGTGCCAGCAGCTTAGAGTTTAGCACCGGGGAGCTGTTTTTT. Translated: CASSLEFSTGELFF.

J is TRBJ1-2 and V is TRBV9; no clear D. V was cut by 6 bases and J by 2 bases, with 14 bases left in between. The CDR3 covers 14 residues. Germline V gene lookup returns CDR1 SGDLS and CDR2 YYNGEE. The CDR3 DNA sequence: TGTGCCAGCAACGTGGGGTACGCAAACTATGGCTACACCTTC. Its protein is CASNVGYANYGYTF. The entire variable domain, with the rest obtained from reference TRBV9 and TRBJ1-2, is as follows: DSGVTQTPKHLITATGQRVTLRCSPRSGDLSVYWYQQSLDQGLQFLIQYYNGEERAKGNILERFSAQQFPDLHSELNLSSLELGDSALYFCASNVGYANYGYTFGSGTRLTVV.

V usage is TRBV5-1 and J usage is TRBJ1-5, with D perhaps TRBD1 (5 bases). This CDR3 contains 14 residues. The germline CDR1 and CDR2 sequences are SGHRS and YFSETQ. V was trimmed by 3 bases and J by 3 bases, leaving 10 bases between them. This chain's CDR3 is CASSWDGINQPQHF. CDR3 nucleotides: TGCGCCAGCAGCTGGGACGGTATCAATCAGCCCCAGCATTTT.

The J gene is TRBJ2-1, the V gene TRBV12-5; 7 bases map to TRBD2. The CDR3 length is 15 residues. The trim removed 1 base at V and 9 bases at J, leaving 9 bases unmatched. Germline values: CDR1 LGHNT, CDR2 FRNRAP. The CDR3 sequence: CASGLDAPRGTEQFF. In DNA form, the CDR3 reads TGTGCTAGTGGTTTGGATGCCCCGCGGGGGACTGAGCAGTTCTTC.

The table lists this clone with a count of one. The CDR3 here is CASSLRTSPSEQFF. The CDR3 region has the DNA TGCGCCAGCAGCCTACGGACTAGCCCAAGTGAGCAGTTCTTC. The V call is TRBV5-1, the J call TRBJ2-1; 8 nucleotides match TRBD2. Germline assignment: CDR1 SGHRS and CDR2 YFSETQ. The ends lost 4 bases at V and 9 bases at J; junction bases unmatched: 9. The CDR3 has 14 amino acids.

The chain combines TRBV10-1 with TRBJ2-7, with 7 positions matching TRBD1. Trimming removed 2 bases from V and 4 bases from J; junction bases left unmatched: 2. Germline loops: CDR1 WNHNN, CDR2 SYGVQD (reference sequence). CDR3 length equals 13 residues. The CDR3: CASSEGTDYEQYF. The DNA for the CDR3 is TGCGCCAGCAGTGAGGGGACAGATTACGAGCAGTACTTC.

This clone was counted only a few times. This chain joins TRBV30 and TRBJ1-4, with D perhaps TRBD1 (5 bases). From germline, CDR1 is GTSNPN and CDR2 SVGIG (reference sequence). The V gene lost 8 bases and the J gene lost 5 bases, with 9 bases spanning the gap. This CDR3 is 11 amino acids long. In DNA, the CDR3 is TGTGCCATGGGGGAAAATGAAAAACTGTTTTTT. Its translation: CAMGENEKLFF.